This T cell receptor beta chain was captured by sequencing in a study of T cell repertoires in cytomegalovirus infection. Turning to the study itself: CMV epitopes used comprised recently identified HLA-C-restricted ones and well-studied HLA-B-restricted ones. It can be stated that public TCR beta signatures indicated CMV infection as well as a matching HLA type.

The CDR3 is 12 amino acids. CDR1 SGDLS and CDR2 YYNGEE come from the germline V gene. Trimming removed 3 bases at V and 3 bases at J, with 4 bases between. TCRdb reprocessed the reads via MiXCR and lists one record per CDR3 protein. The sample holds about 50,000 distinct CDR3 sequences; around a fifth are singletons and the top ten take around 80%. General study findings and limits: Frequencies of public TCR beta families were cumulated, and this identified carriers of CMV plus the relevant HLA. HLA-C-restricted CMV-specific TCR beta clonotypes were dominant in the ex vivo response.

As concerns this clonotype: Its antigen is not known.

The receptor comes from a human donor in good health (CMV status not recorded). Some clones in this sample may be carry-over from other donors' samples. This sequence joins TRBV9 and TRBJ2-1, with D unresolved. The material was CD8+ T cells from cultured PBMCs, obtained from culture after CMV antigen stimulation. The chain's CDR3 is CASSAYYNEQFF. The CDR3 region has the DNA TGTGCCAGCAGCGCCTACTACAATGAGCAGTTCTTC. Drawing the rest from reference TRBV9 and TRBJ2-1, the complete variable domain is DSGVTQTPKHLITATGQRVTLRCSPRSGDLSVYWYQQSLDQGLQFLIQYYNGEERAKGNILERFSAQQFPDLHSELNLSSLELGDSALYFCASSAYYNEQFFGPGTRLTVL.